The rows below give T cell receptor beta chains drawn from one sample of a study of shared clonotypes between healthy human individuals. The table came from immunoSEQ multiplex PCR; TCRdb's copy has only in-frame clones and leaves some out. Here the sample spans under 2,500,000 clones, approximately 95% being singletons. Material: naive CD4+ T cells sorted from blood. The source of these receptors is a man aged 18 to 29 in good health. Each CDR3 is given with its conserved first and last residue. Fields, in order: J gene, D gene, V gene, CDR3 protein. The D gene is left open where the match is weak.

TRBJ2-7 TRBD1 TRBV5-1 CASSTTGVEQYF
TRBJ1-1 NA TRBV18 CASSPPDRNTEAFF
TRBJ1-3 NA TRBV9 CASSATDTFSGNTIYF
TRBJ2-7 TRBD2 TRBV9 CASSPRTSSSYEQYF
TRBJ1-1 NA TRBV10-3 CAISGTGGSTEAFF
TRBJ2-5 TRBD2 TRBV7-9 CASSLGQLAWETQYF
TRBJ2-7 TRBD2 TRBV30 CAWSAGLALEQYF
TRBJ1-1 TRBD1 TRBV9 CASSTSGTGNTEAFF
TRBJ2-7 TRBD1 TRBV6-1 CASSAYRDRSSYEQYF
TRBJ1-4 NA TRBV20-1 CSASTGEKLFF
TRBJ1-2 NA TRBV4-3 CASSQDWGQGPNYGYTF
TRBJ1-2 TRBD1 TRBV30 CAAGQGRWWGYTF
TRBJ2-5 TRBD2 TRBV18 CASSPGGTLENQETQYF
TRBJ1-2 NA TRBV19 CASSTGGGLSNYGYTF
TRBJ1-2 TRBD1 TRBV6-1 CASTNRGYGYTF
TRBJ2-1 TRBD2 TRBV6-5 CASTRSGSSYNEQFF
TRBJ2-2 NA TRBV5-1 CASSLQAASPTGELFF
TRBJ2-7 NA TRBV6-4 CASSDSQDTLPSHEQYF
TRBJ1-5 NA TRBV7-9 CASSLTSPSGPQHF
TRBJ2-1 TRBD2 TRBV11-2 CASTREGLLYNEQFF
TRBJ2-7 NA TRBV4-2 CASSQAGPPYEQYF
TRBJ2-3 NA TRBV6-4 CASSDSVTDTQYF
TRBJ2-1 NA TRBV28 CASNELRNEQFF
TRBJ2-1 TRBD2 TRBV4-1 CASSQPSSGLDNEQFF
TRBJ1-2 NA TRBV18 CASSLGENGYTF
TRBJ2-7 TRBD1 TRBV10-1 CASSERRDRYYEQYF
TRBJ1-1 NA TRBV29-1 CSAVDWPEAFF
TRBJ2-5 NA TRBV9 CASSVAVEATQYF
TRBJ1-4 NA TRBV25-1 CASSPDSLNEKLFF
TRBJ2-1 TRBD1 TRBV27 CASSFHGQGPYNEQFF
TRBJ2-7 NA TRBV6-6 CASSRYLANSYEQYF
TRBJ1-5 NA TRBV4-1 CASSQGRDTRQPQHF
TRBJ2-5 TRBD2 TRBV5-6 CASSLGEGETQYF
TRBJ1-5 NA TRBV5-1 CASSLEGGSNQPQHF
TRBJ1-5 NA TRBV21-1 CASSMESGKNMQPQHF
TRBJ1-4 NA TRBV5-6 CASSLAGNEKLFF
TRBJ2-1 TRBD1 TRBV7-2 CASSLDRGLYNEQFF
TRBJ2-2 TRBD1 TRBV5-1 CASSFDRGDTGELFF
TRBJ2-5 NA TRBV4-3 CASSQETQGERGQYF
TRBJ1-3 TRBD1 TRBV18 CASSPPDRWRNTIYF
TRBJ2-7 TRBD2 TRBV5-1 CASSLASGGPRGEEQYF
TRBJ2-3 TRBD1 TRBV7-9 CASSLQRTGGLDTQYF
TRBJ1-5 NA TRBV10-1 CASSPDNYFSNQPQHF
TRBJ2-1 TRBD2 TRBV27 CASSFIAGRSYNEQFF
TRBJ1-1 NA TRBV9 CASSVTINTEAFF
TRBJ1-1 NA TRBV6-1 CASSDGVGGRGNTEAFF
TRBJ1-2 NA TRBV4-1 CASSQDDSGAGYGYTF
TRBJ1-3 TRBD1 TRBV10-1 CASSESTGNTIYF
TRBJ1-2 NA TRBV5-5 CASSEGWGMDYGYTF
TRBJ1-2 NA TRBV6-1 CASTENYGYTF